The clone carrying this T cell receptor beta chain was detected many times. Its antigen is currently unknown. The data derive from a study of CD8+ T cells in alopecia areata. Study-level results: On tofacitinib, scalp and blood still held many of the expanded lesional clones. Tofacitinib significantly lowered scalp clonality and expanded CD8+ clones among the top 100.

Extracted RNA was reverse transcribed into cDNA, the sequencing template. The assay was immunoSEQ multiplex PCR, and TCRdb's table has in-frame clones only and misses some. The table records more than 150,000 clones, about 47% of them present only once. Treatment reported: oral pan-JAK inhibitor, 5-10 mg twice daily. Sampling of alopecia areata patients yielded lesional scalp punch biopsies as well as peripheral blood. Deletions cut 8 bases from V and 3 bases from J, with 14 bases between. Germline CDR1 reads MNHEY; CDR2 reads SMNVEV (reference sequence). The CDR3 contains 14 residues. The TCR comes from a human donor with alopecia areata. The chain carries TRBV27 and TRBJ1-5; D may be TRBD1 (6 bases). The sample consisted of CD8+ T cells sorted from blood, taken at roughly week 52, from a patient treated with tofacitinib. The CDR3 DNA is TGTGCCAGCTCGCGGGGGGCTGACAATCAGCCCCAGCATTTT. Translated: CASSRGADNQPQHF.